This TCR beta chain was obtained from a study of shared clonotypes between healthy human individuals. Genomic DNA per cell subset filled all wells of several immunoSEQ plates. This table comes from immunoSEQ multiplex PCR, and its TCRdb copy is limited to in-frame clones, with some not included. In the table there are some 2.4 million clones, 90% to 95% of which are singletons. Trimming removed 7 bases at V and 1 base at J, with 16 bases between. The CDR3 has 14 amino acids. Germline V gene sequence: CDR1 SQVTM, CDR2 ANQGSEA. Overall study findings and caveats: Among non-shared clonotypes, generation probabilities were lower than among those shared by all four donors.

With regard to this clone: Antigen specificity is unknown.

The TCR comes from a man between 18 and 29 years old in good health. Some clones in this sample may be carry-over from other donors' samples. Sequencing used naive CD4+ T cells from PBMCs. The subset denotes: CD45RA+ positively selected. V gene TRBV29-1 combines with J gene TRBJ2-5; D perhaps matches TRBD2 (6 bases). CDR3 DNA sequence: TGCAGCGCTTGGGGACTTCGCGGCCAAGAGACCCAGTACTTC. Its translation: CSAWGLRGQETQYF.